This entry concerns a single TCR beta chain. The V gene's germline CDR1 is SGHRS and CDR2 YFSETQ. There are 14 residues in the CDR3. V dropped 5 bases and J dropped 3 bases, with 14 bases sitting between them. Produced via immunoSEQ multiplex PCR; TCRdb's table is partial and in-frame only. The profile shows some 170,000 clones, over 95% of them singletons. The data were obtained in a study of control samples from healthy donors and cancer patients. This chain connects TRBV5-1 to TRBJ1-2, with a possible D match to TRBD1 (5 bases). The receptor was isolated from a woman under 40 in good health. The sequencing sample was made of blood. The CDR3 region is CASSRLGDDYGYTF. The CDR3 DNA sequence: TGCGCCAGCAGTCGGCTGGGGGACGACTATGGCTACACCTTC.